This T cell receptor (beta chain) was sequenced for a study of blood T cell repertoires in COVID-19. Turning to the study itself: Acute and convalescent COVID-19 samples came from the United States, Italy and Spain. PBMCs, B-cell-depleted T cells, or T cells were the source of the cDNA or gDNA that made up the material.

Between the trimmed V and J ends, which lost 5 bases and 3 bases, there was a span of 15 bases. The CDR3 contains 15 residues. The germline V gene has CDR1 MNHEY and CDR2 SVGAGI. Only in-frame clones appear in the TCRdb table, and some are missing; sequencing was by immunoSEQ multiplex PCR. Of 110,000 or so clones listed, 84% are singletons. The clonotype comes from a woman between 35 and 50 years old with acute or convalescent COVID-19. Sequencing input: peripheral blood. The V gene is TRBV6-5, the J gene TRBJ2-3, with a tentative D call TRBD2 (5 bases). This CDR3 is CASSIRTGGTDTQYF. In DNA, the CDR3 is TGTGCCAGCAGTATACGGACTGGCGGGACAGATACGCAGTATTTT.